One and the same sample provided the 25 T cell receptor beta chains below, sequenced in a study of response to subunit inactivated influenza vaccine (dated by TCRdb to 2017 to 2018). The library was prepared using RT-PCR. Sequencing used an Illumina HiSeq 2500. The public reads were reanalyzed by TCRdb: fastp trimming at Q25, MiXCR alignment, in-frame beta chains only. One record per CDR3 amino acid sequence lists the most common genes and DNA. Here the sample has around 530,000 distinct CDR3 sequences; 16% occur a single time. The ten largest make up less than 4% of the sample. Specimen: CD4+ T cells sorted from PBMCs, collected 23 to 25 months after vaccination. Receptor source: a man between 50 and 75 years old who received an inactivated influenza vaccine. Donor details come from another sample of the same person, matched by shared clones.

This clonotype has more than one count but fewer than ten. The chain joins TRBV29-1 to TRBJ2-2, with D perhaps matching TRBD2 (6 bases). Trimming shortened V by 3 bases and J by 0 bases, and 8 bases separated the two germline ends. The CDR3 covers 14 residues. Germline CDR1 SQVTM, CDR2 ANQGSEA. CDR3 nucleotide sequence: TGCAGCGTTGATGGCGGGGCGAACACCGGGGAGCTGTTTTTT. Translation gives CSVDGGANTGELFF.

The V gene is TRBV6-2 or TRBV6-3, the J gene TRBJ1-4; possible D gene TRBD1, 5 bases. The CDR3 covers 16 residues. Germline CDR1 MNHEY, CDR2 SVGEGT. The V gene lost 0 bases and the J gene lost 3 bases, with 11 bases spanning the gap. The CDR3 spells CASSYSTGRSNEKLFF. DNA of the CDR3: TGTGCCAGCAGTTACTCGACGGGACGATCTAATGAAAAACTGTTTTTT.

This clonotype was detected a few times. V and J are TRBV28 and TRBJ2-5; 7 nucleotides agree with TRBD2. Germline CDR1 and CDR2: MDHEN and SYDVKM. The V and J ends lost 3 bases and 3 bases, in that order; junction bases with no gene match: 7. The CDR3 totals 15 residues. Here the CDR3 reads CASSLPSGTKETQYF. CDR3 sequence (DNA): TGTGCCAGCAGTTTGCCTAGCGGAACTAAAGAGACCCAGTACTTC.

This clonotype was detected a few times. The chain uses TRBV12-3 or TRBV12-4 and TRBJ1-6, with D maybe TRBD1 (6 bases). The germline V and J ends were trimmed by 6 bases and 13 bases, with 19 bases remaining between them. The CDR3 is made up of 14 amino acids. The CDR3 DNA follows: TGTGCCAGCAGCCTCACCCGGGACACCCAGCCCCTCCACTTT. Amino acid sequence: CASSLTRDTQPLHF.

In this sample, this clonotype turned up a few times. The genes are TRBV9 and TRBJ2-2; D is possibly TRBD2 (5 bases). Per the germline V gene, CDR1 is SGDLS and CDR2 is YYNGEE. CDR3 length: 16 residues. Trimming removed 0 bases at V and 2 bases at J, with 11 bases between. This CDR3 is CASSVAGLANTGELFF. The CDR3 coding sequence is TGTGCCAGCAGCGTAGCTGGGCTAGCCAACACCGGGGAGCTGTTTTTT.

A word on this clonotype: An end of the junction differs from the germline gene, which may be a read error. Here the CDR3 DNA reads TGTGCCAACTCACAGGGAATGGTGAACACTGAAGCTTTCTTT. It yields the protein CANSQGMVNTEAFF. This chain joins TRBV18 and TRBJ1-1; perhaps TRBD1 as D (6 bases). Looked up from germline, CDR1 is KGHSH and CDR2 is LQKENI. This CDR3 comprises 14 residues. Complete variable domain (other parts from reference TRBV18 and TRBJ1-1): NAGVMQNPRHLVRRRGQEARLRCSPMKGHSHVYWYRQLPEEGLKFMVYLQKENIIDESGMPKERFSAEFPKEGPSILRIQQVVRGDSAAYFCANSQGMVNTEAFFGQGTRLTVV.

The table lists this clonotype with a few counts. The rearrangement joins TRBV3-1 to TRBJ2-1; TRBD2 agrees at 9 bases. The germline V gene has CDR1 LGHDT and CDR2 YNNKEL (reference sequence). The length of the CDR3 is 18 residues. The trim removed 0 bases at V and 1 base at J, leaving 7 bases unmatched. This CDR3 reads CASSQDVGAGGSYNEQFF. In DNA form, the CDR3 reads TGTGCCAGCAGCCAAGATGTTGGGGCGGGGGGGTCCTACAATGAGCAGTTCTTC.

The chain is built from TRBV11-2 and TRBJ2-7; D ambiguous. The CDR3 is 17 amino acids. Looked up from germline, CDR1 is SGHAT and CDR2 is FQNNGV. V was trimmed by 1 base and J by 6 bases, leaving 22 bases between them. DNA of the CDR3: TGTGCCAGCAGCTTAGGCTTTTCCGGGCAAGTACGTCTCGAGCAGTACTTC. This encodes CASSLGFSGQVRLEQYF.

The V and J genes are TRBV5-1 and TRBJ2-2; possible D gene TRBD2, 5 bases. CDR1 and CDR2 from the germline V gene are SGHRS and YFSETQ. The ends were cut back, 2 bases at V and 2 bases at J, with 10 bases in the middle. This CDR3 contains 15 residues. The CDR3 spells CASSFLGSNTGELFF. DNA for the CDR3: TGCGCCAGCAGCTTCCTGGGGAGTAACACCGGGGAGCTGTTTTTT.

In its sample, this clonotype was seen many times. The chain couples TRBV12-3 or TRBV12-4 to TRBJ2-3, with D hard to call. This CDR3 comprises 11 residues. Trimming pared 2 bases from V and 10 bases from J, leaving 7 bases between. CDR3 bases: TGTGCCAGCAGTTTAAAGGCGGCGCAGTATTTT. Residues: CASSLKAAQYF.

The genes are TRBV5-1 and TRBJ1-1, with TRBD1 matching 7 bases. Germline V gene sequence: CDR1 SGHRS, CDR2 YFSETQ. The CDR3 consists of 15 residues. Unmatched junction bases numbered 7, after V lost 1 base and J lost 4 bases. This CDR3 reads CASSLNDRETTEAFF. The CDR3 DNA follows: TGCGCCAGCAGCTTGAATGACAGGGAGACCACTGAAGCTTTCTTT.

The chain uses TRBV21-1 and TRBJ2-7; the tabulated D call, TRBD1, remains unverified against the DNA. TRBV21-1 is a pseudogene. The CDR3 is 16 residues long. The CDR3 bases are TGTGCCAGCAGCAAAGTGAGGGGGACAGGGGGGTACGAGCAGTACTTC. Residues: CASSKVRGTGGYEQYF.

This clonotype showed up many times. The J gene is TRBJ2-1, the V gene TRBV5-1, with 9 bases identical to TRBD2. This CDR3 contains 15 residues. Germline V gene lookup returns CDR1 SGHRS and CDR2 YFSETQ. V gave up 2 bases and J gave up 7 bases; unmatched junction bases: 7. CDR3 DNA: TGCGCCAGCAGCTTTTTAGCGGGAGCCCTTAATGAGCAGTTCTTC. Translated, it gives CASSFLAGALNEQFF.

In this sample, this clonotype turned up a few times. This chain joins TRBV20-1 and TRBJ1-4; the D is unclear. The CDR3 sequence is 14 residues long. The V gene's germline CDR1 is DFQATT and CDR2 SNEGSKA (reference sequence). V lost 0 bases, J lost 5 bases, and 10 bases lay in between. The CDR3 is CSARDLGRNEKLFF. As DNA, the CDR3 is TGCAGTGCTAGAGATCTAGGAAGAAATGAAAAACTGTTTTTT.

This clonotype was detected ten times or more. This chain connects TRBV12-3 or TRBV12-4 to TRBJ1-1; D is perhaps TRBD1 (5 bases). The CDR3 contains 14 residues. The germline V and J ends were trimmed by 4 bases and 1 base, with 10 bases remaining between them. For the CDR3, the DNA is TGTGCCAGCAGTTCCTTCGGGGGGAACACTGAAGCTTTCTTT. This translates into CASSSFGGNTEAFF.

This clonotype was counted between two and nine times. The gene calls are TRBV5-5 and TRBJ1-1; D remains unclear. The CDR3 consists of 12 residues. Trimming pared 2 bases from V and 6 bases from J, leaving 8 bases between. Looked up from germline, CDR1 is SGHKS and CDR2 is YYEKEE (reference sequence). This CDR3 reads CASSFWAAEAFF. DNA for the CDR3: TGTGCCAGCAGCTTTTGGGCCGCTGAAGCTTTCTTT.

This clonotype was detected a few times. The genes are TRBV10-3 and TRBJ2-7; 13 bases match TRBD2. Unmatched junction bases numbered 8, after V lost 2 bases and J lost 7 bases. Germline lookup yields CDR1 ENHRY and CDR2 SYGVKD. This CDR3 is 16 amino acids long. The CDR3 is CAISETLAGGPREQYF. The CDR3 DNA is TGTGCCATCAGTGAGACACTAGCGGGAGGGCCGCGAGAGCAGTACTTC.

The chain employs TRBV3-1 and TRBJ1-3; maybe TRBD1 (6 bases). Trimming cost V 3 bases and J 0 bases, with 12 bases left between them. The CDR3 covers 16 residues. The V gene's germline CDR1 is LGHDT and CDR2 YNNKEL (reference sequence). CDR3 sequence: CASSQQTGVSGNTIYF. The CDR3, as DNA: TGTGCCAGCAGCCAGCAGACAGGAGTCTCTGGAAACACCATATATTTT.

CDR3 DNA sequence: TGTGCCAGCAGCCCCAGGGAGGTCACCTACAATGAGCAGTTCTTC. Translated: CASSPREVTYNEQFF. The J gene is TRBJ2-1, the V gene TRBV9; possibly TRBD2 for D (6 bases). This CDR3 region has 15 residues. Germline loops: CDR1 SGDLS, CDR2 YYNGEE. The germline V and J ends were trimmed by 4 bases and 2 bases, with 13 bases remaining between them.

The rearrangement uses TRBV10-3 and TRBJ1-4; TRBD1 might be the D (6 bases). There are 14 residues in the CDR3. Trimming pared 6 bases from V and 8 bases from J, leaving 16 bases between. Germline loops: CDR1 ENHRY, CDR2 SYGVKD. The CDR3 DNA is TGTGCCATCAGCCGCGCAGGGGCTGGAGAAAAACTGTTTTTT. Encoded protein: CAISRAGAGEKLFF.

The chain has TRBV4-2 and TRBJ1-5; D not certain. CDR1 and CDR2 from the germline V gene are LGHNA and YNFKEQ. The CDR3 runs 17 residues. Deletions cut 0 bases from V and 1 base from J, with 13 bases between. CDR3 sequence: CASSQDGGHFSNQPQHF. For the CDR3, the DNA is TGTGCCAGCAGCCAAGACGGTGGGCATTTCAGCAATCAGCCCCAGCATTTT.

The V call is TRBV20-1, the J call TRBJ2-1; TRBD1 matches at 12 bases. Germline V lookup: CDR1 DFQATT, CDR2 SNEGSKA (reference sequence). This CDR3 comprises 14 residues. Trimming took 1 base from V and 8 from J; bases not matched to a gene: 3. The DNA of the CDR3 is TGCAGTGCTAGAGGGGGACAGGGGGCTTATGAGCAGTTCTTC. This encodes CSARGGQGAYEQFF.

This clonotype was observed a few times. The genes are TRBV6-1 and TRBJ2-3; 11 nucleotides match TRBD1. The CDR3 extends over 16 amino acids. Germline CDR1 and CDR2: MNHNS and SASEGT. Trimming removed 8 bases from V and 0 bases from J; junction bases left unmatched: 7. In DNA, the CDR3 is TGTGCCAGCGGGGGACAGGGGGTAGACAGCACAGATACGCAGTATTTT. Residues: CASGGQGVDSTDTQYF.

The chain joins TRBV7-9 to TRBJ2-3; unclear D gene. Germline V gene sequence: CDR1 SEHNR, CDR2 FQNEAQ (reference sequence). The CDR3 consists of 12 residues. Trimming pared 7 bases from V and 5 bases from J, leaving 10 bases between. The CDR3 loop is CASTRTRDTQYF. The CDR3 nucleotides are TGTGCCAGCACGCGAACACGAGATACGCAGTATTTT.

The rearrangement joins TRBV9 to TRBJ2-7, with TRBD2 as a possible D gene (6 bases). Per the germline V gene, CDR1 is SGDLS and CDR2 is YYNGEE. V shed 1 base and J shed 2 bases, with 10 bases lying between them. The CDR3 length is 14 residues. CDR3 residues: CASSVLAEPYEQYF. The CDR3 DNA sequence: TGTGCCAGCAGCGTATTAGCGGAGCCCTACGAGCAGTACTTC.